This T cell receptor beta chain was captured by sequencing in a study of identical twins (TCRdb year 2016). Broadly, across the study: TCR alpha and beta repertoires from monozygotic twins, unrelated adults of various ages and cord blood were deep-sequenced to test whether fetal clonotypes persist. To rule out contamination, the twin experiments were replicated at different times with different library preparation protocols.

This clonotype was seen a few times. Its antigen is unknown. Base-call qualities are not available, and no considerably larger clone is one nucleotide away. Libraries were built with 5' RACE. Sequenced on an Illumina HiSeq 2000. Template switching added a universal primer binding site, and the final cDNA carried a unique molecular identifier that allowed TCR cDNA molecules to be counted accurately. Specific primers in the conserved constant-segment region were used to synthesize first-strand cDNA for the TCR alpha and beta chains. To control for contamination, each cDNA library was double barcoded with a SMART-Mk sample barcode plus Illumina barcodes. Two successive PCR steps introduced TruSeq adapter sequences along with Illumina sample barcodes. Sequencing of the TCR alpha and beta cDNA libraries was done on the Illumina HiSeq platform using custom primers. The source study handled its data this way. MiGEC processed the raw reads to extract unique molecular identifiers, while MiXCR was used to determine the CDR3 positions. For each individual, recombination models were inferred using an EM algorithm with the repgenHMM and IGoR tools. The analysis of shared clonotypes was done with the tcR package in R, with sharing normalized by the product of cloneset sizes. To study raw recombination without the effects of thymic and clonal selection, out-of-frame nonproductive sequences were analyzed. TCRdb itself trimmed the public reads at Q25 with fastp, ran MiXCR and retained productive beta chains. Every CDR3 protein is listed once, alongside the most common genes and DNA of its rows. TCRdb's processing, not the authors', yielded these V and J calls. The sample includes under 500,000 distinct CDR3 sequences, with over 11% observed a single time. Around 0.98% of the sample comes from the top ten.

The paper as a whole reports these results and caveats: Out-of-frame TCR alpha sequences shared between twins showed an excess of low generation-probability sequences compared with coincidental sharing between unrelated individuals. Abundant cord blood beta clonotypes carried fewer insertions; young adult naive repertoires showed a weaker similar trend, while memory repertoires showed none. Because the same donors could not be followed over many years, the conclusions relied on cross-sectional statistical analysis. Excess twin sharing in beta out-of-frame sequences was weaker because fewer shared sequences lowered the signal-to-noise ratio. Recombination models systematically underestimated out-of-frame TCR alpha sharing in monozygotic twins but agreed with sharing between unrelated individuals. Invariant T cells such as MAIT and iNKT could partly confound zero-insertion analyses, although diverse VJ usage argued against such confounding for most clonotypes.

Only healthy Caucasian donors were included. Three pairs of female monozygotic twins, all aged about 18 to 30 years, made up the twin cohort. Positive isolation kits from Invitrogen were used to isolate the CD4+ and CD8+ T cell populations. The CDR3 starts with the cysteine, ends with the phenylalanine, and has 14 residues. The sequence is cut down to CDR3 DNA, 42 bases in frame from base 1. V lost 0 bases and J lost 8 bases, and the count of bases not matched to a germline gene is 7. Looking up the germline V gene yields CDR1 SGHRS and CDR2 YFSETQ. This sample was shared with a second study, whose subject was yellow fever vaccine responses in identical twins. In that second paper, the authors write: According to the authors, the vaccine-induced T cell response in identical twins seemed to be partly convergent and partly specific to each individual. Focusing on identical twins, the study followed the T cell clones that responded to the vaccine, and did so with precision.

The specimen sequenced was CD4+ T cells sorted from blood. The rearranged segments are TRBV5-1 and TRBJ2-7, and TRBD1 aligns with 8 junction nucleotides. The source of this sequence is a woman younger than 35 in good health. DNA sequence: TGCGCCAGCAGCTTGGCCCAGGGACAGGAGAAGCAGTACTTC. Its translation is CASSLAQGQEKQYF.